The present entry profiles one T cell receptor beta chain with its context. Its antigen is not identified. Second-dose intervals of approximately 4 or approximately 12 weeks were pooled. The source of the sample is a study of T cell responses to AZD1222 COVID-19 vaccine. Findings and caveats of the study: Sampling that yielded the repertoires occurred only after the peak T cell response. Vaccine-associated CD4 TCRs spanned spike, dominant at 160-218 and 743-854.

Libraries were prepared by immunoSEQ multiplex PCR; TCRdb keeps only in-frame clonotypes and omits some of them. Of just under 150,000 clones listed, 86% were seen once; the top ten hold approximately 4.7%. The receptor was isolated from an adult who received the AZD1222 COVID-19 vaccine. Material: peripheral blood, obtained 28 days after the second AZD1222 dose.

The CDR3 DNA reads as TGTGCCAGCAGCTATTGGACAGGAAGAGCTTTCTTT. Its translation: CASSYWTGRAFF. The V and J genes are TRBV7-9 and TRBJ1-1; 7 bases agree with TRBD1. The V and J ends lost 4 bases and 10 bases, in that order; junction bases with no gene match: 6. Germline values: CDR1 SEHNR, CDR2 FQNEAQ (reference sequence). CDR3 length equals 12 residues.